Shown below are 8 T cell receptor beta chains from a single sample sequenced in a study of cytomegalovirus exposure and HLA in healthy donors. The PCR had 60 Vbeta and 13 Jbeta primers. The protocol was immunoSEQ multiplex PCR, while the TCRdb copy is restricted to in-frame clones and leaves out a portion. Of around 91,000 clones listed, around 80% were seen once; the top ten hold 4% to 5.5%. Material: PBMCs. The origin of the receptors is a male donor in good health and CMV-seropositive.

This clone was seen only once. V usage is TRBV29-1 and J usage is TRBJ1-1, with TRBD1 as a possible D gene (6 bases). Germline V gives CDR1 SQVTM, CDR2 ANQGSEA. V lost 4 bases and J 3 bases, leaving 12 bases between the germline ends. The CDR3 is 13 amino acids. The CDR3 loop is CSVAVAGDTEAFF. In DNA form, the CDR3 reads TGCAGCGTTGCGGTGGCAGGGGACACTGAAGCTTTCTTT.

V gene TRBV7-2 combines with J gene TRBJ1-1; D is perhaps TRBD1 (6 bases). Trimming shortened V by 5 bases and J by 1 base, and 17 bases separated the two germline ends. Germline V CDR1 and CDR2: SGHTA, FQGNSA. This CDR3 comprises 16 residues. As DNA, the CDR3 is TGTGCCAGCAGCCGGTTTACAGGGAAAGGGAACACTGAAGCTTTCTTT. It translates to CASSRFTGKGNTEAFF.

This chain uses TRBV4-2 with TRBJ2-3; the match to TRBD2 covers 7 bases. CDR1 is LGHNA, CDR2 YNFKEQ, per germline. The CDR3 is 15 residues long. With V trimmed by 4 bases and J by 2 bases, 6 bases remained unmatched. CDR3: CASSRLRGITDTQYF. CDR3 nucleotide sequence: TGTGCCAGCAGCCGTCTGCGGGGGATCACAGATACGCAGTATTTT.

A single count supports this clone. V and J are TRBV7-2 and TRBJ1-5; no firm D call. V shed 0 bases and J shed 6 bases, with 6 bases lying between them. Germline V lookup: CDR1 SGHTA, CDR2 FQGNSA. This CDR3 is built from 13 residues. CDR3 region: CASSLAGSQPQHF. CDR3 coding DNA: TGTGCCAGCAGCTTAGCAGGGAGTCAGCCCCAGCATTTT.

The rearrangement links TRBV7-3 to TRBJ1-2; D may be TRBD1 (6 bases). The CDR3 totals 13 residues. V lost 4 bases and J 5 bases, leaving 11 bases between the germline ends. Germline CDR1 reads SGHTA; CDR2 reads FQGTGA. The CDR3 DNA sequence: TGTGCCAGCAGCTCGACACAGGGTTATGGCTACACCTTC. Protein product: CASSSTQGYGYTF.

This chain joins TRBV4-2 and TRBJ2-3, with 11 positions matching TRBD1. V lost 4 bases to trimming and J lost 3 bases; unmatched junction nucleotides: 12. This CDR3 comprises 18 residues. The V gene's germline CDR1 is LGHNA and CDR2 YNFKEQ. The DNA for the CDR3 is TGTGCCAGCAGCCTAGTGAGCCGGGGACAGGGGGAGACAGATACGCAGTATTTT. Its protein product is CASSLVSRGQGETDTQYF.

V and J are TRBV1 and TRBJ2-3; TRBD1 was called by the table and not checked on the DNA. TRBV1 is classified as a pseudogene. The CDR3 covers 14 residues. The chain's CDR3 is CTRETEPGTDTQYF. CDR3 bases: TGCACCAGGGAGACAGAACCCGGGACAGATACGCAGTATTTT.

This clone has more than one count but fewer than ten. This chain uses TRBV7-9 with TRBJ2-1; 14 nucleotides align to TRBD2. Germline CDR1 reads SEHNR; CDR2 reads FQNEAQ (reference sequence). Trimming removed 4 bases from V and 4 bases from J; junction bases left unmatched: 6. This CDR3 region has 17 residues. CDR3 nucleotides: TGTGCCAGCAGCTCTGGACTAGCGGGAGGTTCGTACAATGAGCAGTTCTTC. Amino acid sequence: CASSSGLAGGSYNEQFF.